This TCR beta chain is drawn from a study of cytomegalovirus exposure and HLA in healthy donors. Study context: As released early, the data held 85 million to 95 million unique TCRs from HLA-typed donors. Overall study results and limits: CMV serostatus was the only immune exposure information that was available. In a later analysis, HLA-associated TCR beta chains were more clonally expanded than equally common others.

CDR3 size: 14 residues. With 5 bases clipped from V and 11 bases from J, the junction kept 14 bases outside the gene matches. Looked up from germline, CDR1 is MDHEN and CDR2 is SYDVKM. The PCR was carried out with 60 Vbeta primers and 13 Jbeta primers. Generated by immunoSEQ multiplex PCR, the TCRdb table keeps only in-frame clones and is missing some. The sample lists some 130,000 clones, 79% occurring once. Points on this clone: Antigen unknown.

The V call is TRBV28, the J call TRBJ1-1, with 7 bases aligning to TRBD1. This TCR was sampled from a man aged 18 to 35 in good health and CMV-seronegative. Specimen: PBMCs. The CDR3 nucleotides are TGTGCCAGCAGTGACCGGGACAGTCGGCGTAGGGCTTTCTTT. Translated, it gives CASSDRDSRRRAFF.